This T cell receptor beta chain was recovered during a study of cytomegalovirus exposure and HLA in healthy donors. Study-level results: The study designated 150 or so TCR beta chains cytomegalovirus-associated.

CDR1 and CDR2 (germline): MNHEY, SMNVEV (reference sequence). The V gene end was trimmed by 2 bases and the J gene end by 10 bases; junction bases not matched to a gene: 5. The CDR3 has 15 residues. Note on this clone: No antigen is known for it.

PCR amplification relied on 60 Vbeta primers (plus 13 Jbeta primers). Original analysis: In a later analysis, approximately 73 million unique TCR beta chains included roughly 11 million shared by two or more donors. The data were produced by immunoSEQ multiplex PCR, yet TCRdb's version contains in-frame clones alone and is incomplete. From that table come the V and J calls and clone size; the DNA was used to work out D and trimming. The table has 200,000 or so clones, about 81% seen once. The clonotype originates from a middle-aged woman in good health and CMV-seronegative. This chain joins TRBV27 and TRBJ2-3; 14 bases line up with TRBD2. Sequencing was done on a sample of PBMCs. In DNA form, the CDR3 reads TGTGCCAGCAGTTTAGAGGGACTAGCGGGAGCGGCGCAGTATTTT. Amino acid sequence: CASSLEGLAGAAQYF.